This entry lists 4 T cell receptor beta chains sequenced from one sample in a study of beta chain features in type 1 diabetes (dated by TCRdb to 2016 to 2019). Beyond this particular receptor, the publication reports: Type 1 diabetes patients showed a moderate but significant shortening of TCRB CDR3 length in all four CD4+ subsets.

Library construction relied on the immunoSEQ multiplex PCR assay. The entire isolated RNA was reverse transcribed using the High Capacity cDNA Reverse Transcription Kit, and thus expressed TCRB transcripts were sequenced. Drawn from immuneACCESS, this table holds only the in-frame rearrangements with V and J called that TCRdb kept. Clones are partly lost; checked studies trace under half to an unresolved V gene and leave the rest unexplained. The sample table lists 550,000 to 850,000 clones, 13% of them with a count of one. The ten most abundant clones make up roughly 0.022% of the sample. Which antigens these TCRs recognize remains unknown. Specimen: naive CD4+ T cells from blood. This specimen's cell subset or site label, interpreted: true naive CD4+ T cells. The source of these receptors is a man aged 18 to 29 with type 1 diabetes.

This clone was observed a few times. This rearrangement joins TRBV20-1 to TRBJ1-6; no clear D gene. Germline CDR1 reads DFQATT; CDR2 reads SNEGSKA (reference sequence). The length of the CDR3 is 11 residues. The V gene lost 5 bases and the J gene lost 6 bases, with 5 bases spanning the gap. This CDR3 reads CSAGSNSPLHF. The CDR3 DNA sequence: TGCAGTGCTGGGTCTAATTCACCCCTCCACTTT.

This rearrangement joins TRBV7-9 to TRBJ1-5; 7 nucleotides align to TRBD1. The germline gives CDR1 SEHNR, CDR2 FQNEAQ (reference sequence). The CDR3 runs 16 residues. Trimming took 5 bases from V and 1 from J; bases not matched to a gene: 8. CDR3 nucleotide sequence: TGTGCCAGCAGCGTACAGGGGCGAGAGAGCAATCAGCCCCAGCATTTT. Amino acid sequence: CASSVQGRESNQPQHF.

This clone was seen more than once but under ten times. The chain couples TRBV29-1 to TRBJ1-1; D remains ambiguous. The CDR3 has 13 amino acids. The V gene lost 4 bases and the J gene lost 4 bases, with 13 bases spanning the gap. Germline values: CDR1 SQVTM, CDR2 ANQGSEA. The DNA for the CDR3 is TGCAGCGTTGGGGCAGGATTAGTCACTGAAGCTTTCTTT. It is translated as CSVGAGLVTEAFF.

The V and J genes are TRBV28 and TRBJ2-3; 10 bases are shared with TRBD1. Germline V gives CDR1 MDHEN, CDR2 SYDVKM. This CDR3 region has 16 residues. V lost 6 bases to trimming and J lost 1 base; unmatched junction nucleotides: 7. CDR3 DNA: TGTGCCAGCAGCACTCCCGGGACAGGGGGCACAGATACGCAGTATTTT. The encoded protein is CASSTPGTGGTDTQYF.